The present T cell receptor (beta chain) was sequenced within a study of blood T cell repertoires in COVID-19. Study in general: Samples representing acute and convalescent COVID-19 were sourced from the United States, Italy and Spain.

The assay was immunoSEQ multiplex PCR, and TCRdb's table has in-frame clones only and misses some. Here the sample spans 400,000 to 550,000 clones, around 88% being singletons. This CDR3 is built from 15 residues. Trimming stripped 4 bases from V and 4 bases from J, with 11 bases between. Germline assignment: CDR1 WSHSY and CDR2 SAAADI. This chain uses TRBV10-2 with TRBJ2-6; TRBD2 might be the D (5 bases). The TCR sequence derives from a woman aged 25 to 39 with acute or convalescent COVID-19. Material: peripheral blood. CDR3 amino acids: CASSADGGGANVLTF. The CDR3 bases are TGCGCCAGCAGTGCCGATGGAGGAGGGGCCAACGTCCTGACTTTC.